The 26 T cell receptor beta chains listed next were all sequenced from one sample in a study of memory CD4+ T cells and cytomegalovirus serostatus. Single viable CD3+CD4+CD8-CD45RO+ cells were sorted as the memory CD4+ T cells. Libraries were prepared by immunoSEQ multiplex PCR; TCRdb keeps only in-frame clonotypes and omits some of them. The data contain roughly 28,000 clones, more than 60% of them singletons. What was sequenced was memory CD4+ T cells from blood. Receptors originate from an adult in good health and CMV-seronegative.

The CDR3 is CASSSAGQGALYEQYF. The CDR3 DNA follows: TGTGCCAGCAGCTCAGCTGGGCAGGGGGCTTTGTACGAGCAGTACTTC. The chain joins TRBV11-2 to TRBJ2-7, with 8 bases aligning to TRBD1. The V and J ends lost 4 bases and 4 bases, in that order; junction bases with no gene match: 12. CDR1 is SGHAT and CDR2 is FQNNGV in the germline V gene. The CDR3 totals 16 residues.

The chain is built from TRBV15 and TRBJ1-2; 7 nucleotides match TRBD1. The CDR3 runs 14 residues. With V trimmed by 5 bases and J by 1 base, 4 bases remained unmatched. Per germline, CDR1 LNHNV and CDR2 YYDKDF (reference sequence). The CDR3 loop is CATSGQVFNYGYTF. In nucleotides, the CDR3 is TGTGCCACCAGCGGACAGGTTTTTAACTATGGCTACACCTTC.

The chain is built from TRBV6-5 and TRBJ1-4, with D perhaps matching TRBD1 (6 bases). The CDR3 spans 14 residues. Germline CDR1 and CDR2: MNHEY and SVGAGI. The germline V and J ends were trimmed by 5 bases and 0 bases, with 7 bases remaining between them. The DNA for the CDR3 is TGTGCCAGCAGTCGGACAGCAACTAATGAAAAACTGTTTTTT. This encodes CASSRTATNEKLFF.

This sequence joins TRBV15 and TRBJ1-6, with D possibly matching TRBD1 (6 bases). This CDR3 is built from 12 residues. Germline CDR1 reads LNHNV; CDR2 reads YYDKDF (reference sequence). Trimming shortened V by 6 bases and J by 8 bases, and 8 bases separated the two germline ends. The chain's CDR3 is CATRRGDSPLHF. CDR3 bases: TGTGCCACCAGGAGGGGGGATTCACCCCTCCACTTT.

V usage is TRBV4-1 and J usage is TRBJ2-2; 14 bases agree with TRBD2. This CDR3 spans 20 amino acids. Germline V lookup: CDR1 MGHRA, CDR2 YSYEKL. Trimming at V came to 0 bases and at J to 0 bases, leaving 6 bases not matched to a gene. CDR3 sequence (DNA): TGCGCCAGCAGCCAAGAAGCGGGACTAGCGGGGGCCGCGAACACCGGGGAGCTGTTTTTT. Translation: CASSQEAGLAGAANTGELFF.

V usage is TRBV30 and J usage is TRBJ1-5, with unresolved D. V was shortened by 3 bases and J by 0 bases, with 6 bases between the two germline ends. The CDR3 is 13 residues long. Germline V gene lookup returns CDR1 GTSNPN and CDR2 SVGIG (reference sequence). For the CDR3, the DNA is TGTGCCTGGAGACCGGATAGCAATCAGCCCCAGCATTTT. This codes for CAWRPDSNQPQHF.

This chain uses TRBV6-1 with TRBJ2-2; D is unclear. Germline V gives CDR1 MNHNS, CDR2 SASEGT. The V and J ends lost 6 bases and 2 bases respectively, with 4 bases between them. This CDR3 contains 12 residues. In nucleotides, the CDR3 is TGTGCCAGCAGACCAAACACCGGGGAGCTGTTTTTT. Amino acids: CASRPNTGELFF.

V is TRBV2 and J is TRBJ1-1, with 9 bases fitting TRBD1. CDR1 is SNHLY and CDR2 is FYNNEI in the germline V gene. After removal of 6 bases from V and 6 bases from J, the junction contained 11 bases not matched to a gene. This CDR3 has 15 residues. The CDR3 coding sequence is TGTGCCAGCAGCGAGATGGACAGGGGAGGCGCTGAAGCTTTCTTT. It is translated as CASSEMDRGGAEAFF.

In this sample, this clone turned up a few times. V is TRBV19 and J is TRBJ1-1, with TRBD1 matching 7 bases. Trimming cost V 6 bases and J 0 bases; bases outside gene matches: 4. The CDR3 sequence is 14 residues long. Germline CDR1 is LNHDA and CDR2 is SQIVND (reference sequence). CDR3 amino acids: CASRGQSMNTEAFF. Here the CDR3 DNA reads TGTGCCAGTAGGGGACAGAGCATGAACACTGAAGCTTTCTTT.

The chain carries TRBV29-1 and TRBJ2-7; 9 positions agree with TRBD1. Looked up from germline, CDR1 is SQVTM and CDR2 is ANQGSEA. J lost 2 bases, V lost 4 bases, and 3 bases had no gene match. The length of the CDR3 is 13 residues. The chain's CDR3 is CSVGQGGAYEQYF. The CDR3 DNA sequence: TGCAGCGTTGGACAGGGGGGTGCCTACGAGCAGTACTTC.

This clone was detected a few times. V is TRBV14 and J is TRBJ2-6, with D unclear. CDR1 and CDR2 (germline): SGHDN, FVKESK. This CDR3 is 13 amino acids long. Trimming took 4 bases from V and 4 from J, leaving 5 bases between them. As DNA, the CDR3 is TGTGCCAGCAGCCTCACCGGGGCCAACGTCCTGACTTTC. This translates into CASSLTGANVLTF.

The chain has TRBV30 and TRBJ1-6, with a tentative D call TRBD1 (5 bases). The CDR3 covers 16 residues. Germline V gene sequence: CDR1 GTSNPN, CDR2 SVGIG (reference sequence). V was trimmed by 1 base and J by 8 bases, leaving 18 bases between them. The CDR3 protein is CAWSGMRTPGYSPLHF. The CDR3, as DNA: TGTGCCTGGAGTGGAATGAGGACACCCGGATATTCACCCCTCCACTTT.

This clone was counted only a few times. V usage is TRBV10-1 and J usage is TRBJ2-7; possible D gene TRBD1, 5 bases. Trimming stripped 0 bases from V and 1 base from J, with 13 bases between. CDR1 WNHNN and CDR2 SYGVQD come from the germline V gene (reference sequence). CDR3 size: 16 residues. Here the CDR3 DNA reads TGCGCCAGCAGTGAGTCTGGAGACAGATCTTCCTACGAGCAGTACTTC. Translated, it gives CASSESGDRSSYEQYF.

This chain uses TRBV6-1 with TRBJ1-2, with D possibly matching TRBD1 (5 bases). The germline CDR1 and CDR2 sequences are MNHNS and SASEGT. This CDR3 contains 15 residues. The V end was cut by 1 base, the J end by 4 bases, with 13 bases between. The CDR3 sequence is CASSEVRGVGYGYTF. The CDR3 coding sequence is TGTGCCAGCAGTGAAGTAAGAGGGGTGGGCTATGGCTACACCTTC.

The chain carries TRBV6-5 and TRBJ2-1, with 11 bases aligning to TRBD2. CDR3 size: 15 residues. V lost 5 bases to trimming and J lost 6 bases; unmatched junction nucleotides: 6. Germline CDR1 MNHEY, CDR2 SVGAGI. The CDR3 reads CASSKLAGAGNEQFF. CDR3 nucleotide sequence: TGTGCCAGCAGTAAACTAGCGGGGGCCGGCAATGAGCAGTTCTTC.

The CDR3 sequence: CASSQDIRAHGANVLTF. CDR3 nucleotides: TGCGCCAGCAGCCAAGATATTAGGGCGCATGGGGCCAACGTCCTGACTTTC. The V gene is TRBV4-3, the J gene TRBJ2-6, with D unclear. Trimming shortened V by 0 bases and J by 3 bases, and 12 bases separated the two germline ends. Per the germline V gene, CDR1 is LGHNA and CDR2 is YSLEER. The CDR3 has 17 amino acids.

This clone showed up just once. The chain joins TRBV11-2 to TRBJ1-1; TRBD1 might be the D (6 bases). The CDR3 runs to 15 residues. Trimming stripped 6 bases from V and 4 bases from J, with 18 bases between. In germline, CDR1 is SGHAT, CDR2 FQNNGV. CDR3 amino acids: CASSYTGRRGTEAFF. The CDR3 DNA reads TGTGCCAGCAGTTATACAGGGAGACGGGGCACTGAAGCTTTCTTT.

The CDR3 DNA reads as TGTGCCAGCAGCTCCGTCCCCGCGGGGGGCCATTCACCCCTCCACTTT. Translating it yields CASSSVPAGGHSPLHF. This chain joins TRBV5-6 and TRBJ1-6, with D maybe TRBD1 (6 bases). This CDR3 has 16 amino acids. Germline values: CDR1 SGHDT, CDR2 YYEEEE. The V and J ends lost 3 bases and 8 bases respectively, with 18 bases between them.

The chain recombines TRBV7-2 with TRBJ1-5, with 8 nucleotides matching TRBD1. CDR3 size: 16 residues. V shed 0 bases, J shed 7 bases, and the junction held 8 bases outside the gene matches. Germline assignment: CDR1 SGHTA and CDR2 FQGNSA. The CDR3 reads CASSLAQTGVRQPQHF. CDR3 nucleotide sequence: TGTGCCAGCAGCTTAGCCCAGACAGGGGTCAGGCAGCCCCAGCATTTT.

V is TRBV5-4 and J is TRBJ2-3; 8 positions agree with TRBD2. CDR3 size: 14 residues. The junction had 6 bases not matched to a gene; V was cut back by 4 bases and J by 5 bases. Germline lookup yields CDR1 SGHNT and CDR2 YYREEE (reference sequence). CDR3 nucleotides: TGTGCCAGCAGCCCGACTAGCGTAAAAGATACGCAGTATTTT. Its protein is CASSPTSVKDTQYF.

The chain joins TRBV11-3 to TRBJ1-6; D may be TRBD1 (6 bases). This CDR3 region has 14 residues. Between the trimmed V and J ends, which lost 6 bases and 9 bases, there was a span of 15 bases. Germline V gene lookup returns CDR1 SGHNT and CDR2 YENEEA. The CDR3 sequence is CASRKGGTGSPLHF. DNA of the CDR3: TGTGCCAGCAGAAAGGGGGGAACGGGTTCACCCCTCCACTTT.

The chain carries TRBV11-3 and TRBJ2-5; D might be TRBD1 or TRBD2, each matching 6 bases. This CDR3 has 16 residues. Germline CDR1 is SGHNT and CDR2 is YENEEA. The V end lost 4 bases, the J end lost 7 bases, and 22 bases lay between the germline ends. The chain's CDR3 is CASSSTGGRGSVTQYF. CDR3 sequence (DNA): TGTGCCAGCAGCTCCACCGGGGGCAGAGGAAGCGTGACCCAGTACTTC.

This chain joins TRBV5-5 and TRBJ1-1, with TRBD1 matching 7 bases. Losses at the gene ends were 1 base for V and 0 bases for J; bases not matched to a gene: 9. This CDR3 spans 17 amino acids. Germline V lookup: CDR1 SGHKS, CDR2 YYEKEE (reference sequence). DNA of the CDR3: TGTGCCAGCAGCTTGAACCGGCCGGACAGGCTGAACACTGAAGCTTTCTTT. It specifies CASSLNRPDRLNTEAFF.

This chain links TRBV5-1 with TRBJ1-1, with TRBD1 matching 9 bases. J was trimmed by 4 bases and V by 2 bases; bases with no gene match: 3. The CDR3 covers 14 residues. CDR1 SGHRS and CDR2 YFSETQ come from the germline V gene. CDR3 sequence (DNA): TGCGCCAGCAGCTTCACAGGGGGCGCCACTGAAGCTTTCTTT. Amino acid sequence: CASSFTGGATEAFF.

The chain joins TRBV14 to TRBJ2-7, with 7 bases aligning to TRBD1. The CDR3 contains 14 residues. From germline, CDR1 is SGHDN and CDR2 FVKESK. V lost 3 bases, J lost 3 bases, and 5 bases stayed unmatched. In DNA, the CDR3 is TGTGCCAGCAGCCAGATGACAGGGTTCTACGAGCAGTACTTC. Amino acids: CASSQMTGFYEQYF.

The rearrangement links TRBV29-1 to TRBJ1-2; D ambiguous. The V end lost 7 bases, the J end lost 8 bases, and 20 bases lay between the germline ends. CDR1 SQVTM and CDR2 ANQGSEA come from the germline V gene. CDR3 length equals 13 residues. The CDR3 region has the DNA TGCAGCGGGTCTAGGACGGGTTTTGAGGGCTACACCTTC. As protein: CSGSRTGFEGYTF.